The source of this TCR beta chain is a study of blood T cell repertoires in COVID-19. Study context: Donors in the United States, Italy and Spain gave samples during acute or convalescent COVID-19. In each case, the material was cDNA or gDNA derived from T cells, B-cell-depleted T cells, or PBMCs.

Authors' analysis steps: Reference gene primers were amplified, and this amplification served to estimate nucleated cell counts. The data were produced by immunoSEQ multiplex PCR, yet TCRdb's version contains in-frame clones alone and is incomplete. For V, J and clone size, that table is used; D and trimming come from the DNA. The sample shows about 150,000 clones, roughly 90% of them seen only once. Germline CDR1 is SNHLY and CDR2 is FYNNEI. The CDR3 contains 15 residues. V was trimmed by 1 base and J by 0 bases, leaving 9 bases between them. The sample taken for sequencing was peripheral blood. This receptor was identified in a woman in her sixties with active or convalescent COVID-19. The chain is built from TRBV2 and TRBJ1-1; D gene uncertain. The CDR3, as DNA: TGTGCCAGCAGTGAAGGTCGGACTATGAACACTGAAGCTTTCTTT. This translates into CASSEGRTMNTEAFF. The full variable domain, its missing parts supplied by reference TRBV2 and TRBJ1-1, is EPEVTQTPSHQVTQMGQEVILRCVPISNHLYFYWYRQILGQKVEFLVSFYNNEISEKSEIFDDQFSVERPDGSNFTLKIRSTKLEDSAMYFCASSEGRTMNTEAFFGQGTRLTVV.